One sample yielded the 5 T cell receptor beta chains listed below, sequenced in a study of CD8 T cells in ankylosing spondylitis (dated by TCRdb to about 2017). The library was built by means of 5' RACE. The reads were generated on an Illumina HiSeq 2500. The raw public reads went through TCRdb reprocessing: fastp at Q25, MiXCR clone calling, in-frame beta chains kept. Rows with a matching CDR3 protein are joined into one entry that keeps the most common DNA and genes. Within this sample are roughly 170,000 distinct CDR3 sequences, with approximately 9% of them counted one time only. The top ten clones comprise more than 13% of the sample. The sample taken for sequencing was blood, either unsorted or a sorted T cell fraction (not recorded which). The receptors stem from a female donor with ankylosing spondylitis or in good health (not recorded which).

This clonotype was counted at least ten times. This chain connects TRBV9 to TRBJ1-4; D uncertain. Trimming removed 3 bases from V and 3 bases from J, with 9 bases in between. This CDR3 is built from 14 residues. The germline CDR1 and CDR2 sequences are SGDLS and YYNGEE. The CDR3 spells CASSGEMPNEKLFF. As DNA, the CDR3 is TGTGCCAGCAGCGGAGAAATGCCTAATGAAAAACTGTTTTTT.

This sequence joins TRBV24-1 and TRBJ2-3; no reliable D call. This CDR3 is 11 amino acids long. Germline V gene lookup returns CDR1 KGHDR and CDR2 SFDVKD. V was cut by 4 bases and J by 7 bases, with 5 bases left in between. The CDR3 region is CATSDSYTQYF. As DNA, the CDR3 is TGTGCCACCAGTGACAGTTATACGCAGTATTTT.

This clonotype was counted between two and nine times. This sequence joins TRBV13 and TRBJ2-3, with 10 bases lining up with TRBD1. The CDR3 runs 20 residues. V trimming: 4 bases; J trimming: 4 bases; junction bases outside the gene matches: 20. Germline CDR1 and CDR2: PRHDT and FYEKMQ (reference sequence). CDR3 in DNA: TGTGCCAGCAGCTGGAACGTAGACCCTCGACAGGGGGCGATGCCAGATACGCAGTATTTT. Translating it yields CASSWNVDPRQGAMPDTQYF.

This clonotype turned up a few times. The gene calls are TRBV4-3 and TRBJ1-1; D unresolved. The CDR3 totals 14 residues. The ends were cut back, 1 base at V and 2 bases at J, with 8 bases in the middle. The germline V gene encodes CDR1 LGHNA and CDR2 YSLEER. The CDR3 DNA reads TGCGCCAGCAGCCAAGTTTTGGGAAACACTGAAGCTTTCTTT. It translates to CASSQVLGNTEAFF.

The chain has TRBV4-2 and TRBJ2-2; perhaps D is TRBD1 or TRBD2 (6 bases each). The germline gives CDR1 LGHNA, CDR2 YNFKEQ. The ends were cut back, 3 bases at V and 9 bases at J, with 14 bases in the middle. This CDR3 comprises 14 residues. The CDR3 bases are TGTGCCAGCAGCCAGGGGCTCGGGGGCCGGGAGCTGTTTTTT. Protein: CASSQGLGGRELFF.